Described below is a single T cell receptor (beta chain) sequence and its context. Its antigen is currently not known. One base away there is no much larger clone; base qualities are not given. This specimen belongs to a study of T-cell reconstitution after alpha-beta-depleted transplantation in children (dated by TCRdb to 2015 to 2016). Looking at the study overall: The study quantitatively tracked T-cell immune reconstitution after TCRalphabeta/CD19-depleted allogeneic hematopoietic cell transplantation in children using TCR repertoire profiling.

As encoded in the germline V gene, CDR1 is SQVTM while CDR2 is ANQGSEA. The CDR3 has 13 amino acids, counting the end cysteine and phenylalanine. The sequence is cut down to CDR3 DNA, 39 bases in frame from base 1. The germline V and J ends show losses of 4 bases and 1 base respectively, and no gene match explains 0 bases of the junction. Libraries came from PCR. TCRdb lists the instrument as Illumina HiSeq 2500. TCR libraries were prepared with molecular barcoding, using unique molecular identifiers to normalize TCRbeta repertoire quantification. TCRdb trimmed the raw reads at Q25, called clones with MiXCR and kept productive beta chains. Rows merge per CDR3 protein into single entries with the most common DNA and genes. The sample contains approximately 390,000 distinct CDR3 sequences, approximately 11% of them found a single time. The ten most abundant clones make up roughly 5.5% of the sample.

The sample here was PBMCs from the stem cell graft donor, taken from the stem cell graft. The source is a human donor who donated a stem cell graft to a child with acute myeloid leukemia. The rearrangement joined TRBV29-1 to TRBJ2-2, with 7 bases matching TRBD2. The bases read TGCAGCGTTGGGACTAGGAACACCGGGGAGCTGTTTTTT. The translation is CSVGTRNTGELFF.